This T cell receptor (beta chain) originates from a study of Graves' ophthalmopathy and Graves' hyperthyroidism (dated by TCRdb to the late 2010s). About the full investigation: Peripheral blood samples were taken at the time of initial diagnosis, before any treatment was given. To tell Graves' ophthalmopathy apart from Graves' hyperthyroidism, and to predict which patients would progress to ophthalmopathy, the study relied on TCR beta repertoire signatures. In total, approximately 130 blood samples were TCR-sequenced: 43 ophthalmopathy, 75 hyperthyroidism and about 17 hyperthyroidism-to-ophthalmopathy patients. To explore V-J signatures that distinguish ophthalmopathy from hyperthyroidism, a discovery set of roughly 98 patients was enrolled, made up of 40 to 45 with ophthalmopathy and under 65 with stable hyperthyroidism. For independent validation, a separate cohort was made up of some 19 hyperthyroidism patients plus 17 patients who later progressed from hyperthyroidism to ophthalmopathy. In a handful of hyperthyroidism patients, the T-cell repertoire of thyroid tissue was compared with the T-cell repertoire of blood. Following sampling, methimazole starting at 30 mg daily was administered to hyperthyroidism patients, and high-dose intravenous methylprednisolone was administered to ophthalmopathy patients.

For repertoire sequencing, TCR beta CDR3 regions were amplified from RNA transcripts. HTBI primers and the Qiagen OneStep RT-PCR kit were used in a first-round RT-PCR, which was followed by a second-round multiplex PCR, size selection and purification. The libraries underwent paired-end sequencing with 100 bp reads on an Illumina HiSeq2000. The published analysis was carried out like this. SOAPnuke was used to process the reads, removing any read that contained adapters or uncalled bases, had a mean Phred below 15, or lacked an exact match to the constant primer or identifier. COPE v1.2.5 was used to merge the high-quality paired reads. Unique nucleotide sequences were defined as clonotypes and aligned to IMGT TRB V, D and J references using MiTCR v1.1. The analysis was limited to V-J combinations with a frequency above 0.0001, which together covered about 99% of repertoires. For each V-J combination, a TCR clonal expansion and chaos score was defined as F50 clonal expansion divided by the chaos observed in the TCRdist matrix. Features were reduced by Welch's t-statistics and random forest to over ten V-J combinations, which fed a naive Bayes classifier. The Morisita-Horn index was used to measure how similar the thyroid and blood repertoires were. The raw public reads went through TCRdb reprocessing: fastp at Q25, MiXCR clone calling, in-frame beta chains kept. All rows with the same CDR3 protein become a single entry with the most common DNA and genes. For this entry, the V and J calls and clone size follow TCRdb and not the study's own pipeline. The sample table records around 600,000 distinct CDR3 sequences; about two fifths of these occur just once. The ten largest make up around 3% of the sample.

Overall study outcomes, separate from this receptor: In validation, the model predicted ophthalmopathy progression with about 71% sensitivity and 72% to 80% specificity; some twelve predicted patients were CT-confirmed with GO in a median of approximately 6.5 months. Ophthalmopathy was separated from stable hyperthyroidism by the 13-signature model with 85% to 90% sensitivity and roughly 82% specificity in cross-validation and with 80%/75% in the test set. Sample size was not statistically predetermined, and group allocation was not concealed from the investigators. Most expanded thyroid clonotypes with a frequency above 0.001 also appeared in blood, which suggests that blood repertoires may reflect the immune response in the thyroid.

In the germline V gene (reference sequence), CDR1 corresponds to DFQATT and CDR2 to SNEGSKA. V and J are truncated by 4 bases and 3 bases respectively, leaving an intervening sequence of 13 bases. The CDR3 sequence holds 13 residues, the cysteine and phenylalanine included. CDR3 DNA is the only sequence kept; it has 39 bases, read in frame from the first base. Comment on this clonotype: Its antigen target is currently unknown. Qualities for individual bases were not recorded, and no much larger clone is one base off.

Patients with ophthalmopathy had moderately to severely active disease, with a Clinical Activity Score of 3 or more, a NOSPECS grade of 4 or more, and a disease duration of less than 3 months. Anyone with other autoimmune diseases, uncontrolled infections, pregnancy or lactation was excluded from the study. Clinical symptoms, serum thyroxine, TRAb, thyroid ultrasound and orbital computed tomography formed the basis of the diagnosis. Ficoll-Paque density gradient centrifugation was used to isolate PBMCs from 8.5 to 10 ml of fresh peripheral blood. Total RNA was extracted with Trizol reagent and quality-checked on an Agilent 2100 Bioanalyzer.

Sequenced sample: peripheral blood. The rearranged chain carries TRBV20-1 and TRBJ2-7, and perhaps TRBD1 as D gene, on 6 matching bases. This receptor was identified in an adult man with Graves' ophthalmopathy. The nucleotides are TGCAGTGCTACGGACAGTCTCAACTACGAGCAGTACTTC. Protein translation: CSATDSLNYEQYF.